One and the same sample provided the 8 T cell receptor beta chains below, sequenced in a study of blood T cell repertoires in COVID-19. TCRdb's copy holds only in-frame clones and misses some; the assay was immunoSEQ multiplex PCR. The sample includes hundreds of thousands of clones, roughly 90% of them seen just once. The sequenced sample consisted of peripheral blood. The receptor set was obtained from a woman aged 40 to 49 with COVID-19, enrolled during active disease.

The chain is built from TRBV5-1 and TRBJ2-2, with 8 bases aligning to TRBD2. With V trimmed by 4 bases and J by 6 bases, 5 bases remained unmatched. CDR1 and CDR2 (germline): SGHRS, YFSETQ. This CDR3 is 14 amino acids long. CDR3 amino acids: CASSPAGGPGELFF. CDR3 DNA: TGCGCCAGCAGCCCGGCGGGGGGCCCCGGGGAGCTGTTTTTT.

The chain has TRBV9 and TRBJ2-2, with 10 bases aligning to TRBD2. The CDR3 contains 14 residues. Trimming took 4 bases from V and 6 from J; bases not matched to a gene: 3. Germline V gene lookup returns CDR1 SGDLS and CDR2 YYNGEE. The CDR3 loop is CASSPTSGAGELFF. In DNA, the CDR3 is TGTGCCAGCAGCCCAACTAGCGGGGCCGGGGAGCTGTTTTTT.

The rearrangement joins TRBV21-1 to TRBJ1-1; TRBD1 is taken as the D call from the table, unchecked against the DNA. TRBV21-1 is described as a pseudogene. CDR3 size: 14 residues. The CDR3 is CASNLGTGETEAFF. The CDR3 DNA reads TGTGCCAGCAACCTAGGGACAGGGGAAACTGAAGCTTTCTTT.

The CDR3: CASSELETQYF. The CDR3 nucleotides read TGTGCCAGCAGTGAACTGGAGACCCAGTACTTC. The chain combines TRBV2 with TRBJ2-5; D remains unclear. Germline CDR1 SNHLY, CDR2 FYNNEI. V was cut by 2 bases and J by 5 bases, with 3 bases left in between. This CDR3 has 11 residues. The complete variable domain, with remaining parts taken from reference TRBV2 and TRBJ2-5, reads EPEVTQTPSHQVTQMGQEVILRCVPISNHLYFYWYRQILGQKVEFLVSFYNNEISEKSEIFDDQFSVERPDGSNFTLKIRSTKLEDSAMYFCASSELETQYFGPGTRLLVL.

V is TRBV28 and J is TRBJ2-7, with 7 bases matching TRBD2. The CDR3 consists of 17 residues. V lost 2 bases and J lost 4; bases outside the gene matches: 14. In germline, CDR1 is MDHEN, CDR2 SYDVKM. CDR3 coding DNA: TGTGCCAGCAGTTTAGTTGGGAGGGAGGGTTTCGGGTACGAGCAGTACTTC. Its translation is CASSLVGREGFGYEQYF.

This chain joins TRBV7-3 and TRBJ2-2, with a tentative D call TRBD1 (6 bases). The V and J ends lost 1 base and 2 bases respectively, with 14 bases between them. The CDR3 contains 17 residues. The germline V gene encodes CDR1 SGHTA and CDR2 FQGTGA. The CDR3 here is CASSLNSAGANTGELFF. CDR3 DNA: TGTGCCAGCAGCTTAAACTCGGCAGGGGCAAACACCGGGGAGCTGTTTTTT. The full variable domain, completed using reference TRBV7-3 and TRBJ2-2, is GAGVSQTPSNKVTEKGKYVELRCDPISGHTALYWYRQSLGQGPEFLIYFQGTGAADDSGLPNDRFFAVRPEGSVSTLKIQRTERGDSAVYLCASSLNSAGANTGELFFGEGSRLTVL.

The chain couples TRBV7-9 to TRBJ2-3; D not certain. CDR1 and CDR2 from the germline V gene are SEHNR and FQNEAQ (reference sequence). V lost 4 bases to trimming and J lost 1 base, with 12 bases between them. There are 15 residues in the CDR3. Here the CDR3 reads CASSSLPPGTDTQYF. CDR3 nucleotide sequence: TGTGCCAGCAGCTCCCTACCCCCGGGCACAGATACGCAGTATTTT. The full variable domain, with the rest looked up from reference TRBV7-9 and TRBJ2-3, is DTGVSQNPRHKITKRGQNVTFRCDPISEHNRLYWYRQTLGQGPEFLTYFQNEAQLEKSRLLSDRFSAERPKGSFSTLEIQRTEQGDSAMYLCASSSLPPGTDTQYFGPGTRLTVL.

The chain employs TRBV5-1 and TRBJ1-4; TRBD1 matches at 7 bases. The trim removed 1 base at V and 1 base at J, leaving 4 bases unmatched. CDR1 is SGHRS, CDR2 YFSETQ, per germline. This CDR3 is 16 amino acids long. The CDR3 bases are TGCGCCAGCAGCTTGAGACAGGGAATAACTAATGAAAAACTGTTTTTT. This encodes CASSLRQGITNEKLFF.